The 27 T cell receptor beta chains listed next were all sequenced from one sample in a study of identical twins. MiXCR, applied by TCRdb to the 5' RACE reads, yields one record per CDR3 protein. Of around 670,000 distinct CDR3 sequences listed, roughly 6.2% are singletons. Input material: naive T cells sorted from blood. All receptors derive from a man aged 18 to 30 in good health.

This clonotype has just a few counts. The chain has TRBV10-3 and TRBJ2-7; D is uncertain. This CDR3 spans 11 amino acids. V lost 4 bases to trimming and J lost 7 bases, with 8 bases between them. The germline CDR1 and CDR2 sequences are ENHRY and SYGVKD. The CDR3 sequence is CAISGLGEQYF. CDR3 bases: TGTGCCATCAGTGGGTTGGGTGAGCAGTACTTC.

This clonotype has only a few counts. This chain connects TRBV5-1 to TRBJ1-2, with D unclear. Germline V lookup: CDR1 SGHRS, CDR2 YFSETQ. V was cut by 4 bases and J by 0 bases, with 16 bases left in between. The CDR3 sequence is 16 residues long. As DNA, the CDR3 is TGCGCCAGCAGCAGAAGGCCGGGCACTCCTAACTATGGCTACACCTTC. The encoded protein is CASSRRPGTPNYGYTF.

In regard to this clonotype: One end of the junction is discordant with germline, which a read error may explain. This chain links TRBV6-2 or TRBV6-3 with TRBJ2-1; 12 bases fit TRBD2. Germline assignment: CDR1 MNHEY and CDR2 SVGEGT. The length of the CDR3 is 18 residues. The DNA for the CDR3 is TGTGCCAGCAGTTACGGTCTAGCGGGAGGGGGGTACTACAGTGAGCAGTTCTTC. The encoded protein is CASSYGLAGGGYYSEQFF.

This clonotype was found many times. The chain couples TRBV4-3 to TRBJ2-7; 7 bases are shared with TRBD1. The CDR3 has 15 amino acids. CDR1 is LGHNA and CDR2 is YSLEER in the germline V gene. Trimming removed 0 bases from V and 3 bases from J; junction bases left unmatched: 5. In nucleotides, the CDR3 is TGCGCCAGCAGCCAAGACCAGGGGGTTGGCTACGAGCAGTACTTC. This gives the protein CASSQDQGVGYEQYF.

The J gene is TRBJ2-1, the V gene TRBV19; D may correspond to TRBD1 or TRBD2 (6 bases each). Germline V CDR1 and CDR2: LNHDA, SQIVND (reference sequence). CDR3 size: 14 residues. With 10 bases removed from V and 1 base from J, the gap between germline ends came to 14 bases. The CDR3 is CATSKGGSYNEQFF. CDR3 DNA sequence: TGTGCCACTTCGAAAGGGGGGTCCTACAATGAGCAGTTCTTC.

This sequence joins TRBV28 and TRBJ2-7; TRBD2 might be the D (7 bases). From germline, CDR1 is MDHEN and CDR2 SYDVKM. This CDR3 has 16 residues. Deletions cut 5 bases from V and 4 bases from J, with 21 bases between. CDR3 nucleotides: TGTGCCAGCAGTACCAGAGTGTGGGGGGGCGCGTACGAGCAGTACTTC. Translated: CASSTRVWGGAYEQYF.

This clonotype was counted only a few times. The chain combines TRBV9 with TRBJ1-1; no reliable D call. The CDR3 loop spans 13 amino acids. Germline V gives CDR1 SGDLS, CDR2 YYNGEE. Deletions cut 3 bases from V and 5 bases from J, with 11 bases between. Here the CDR3 reads CASSGSPKTEAFF. As DNA, the CDR3 is TGTGCCAGCAGCGGGTCCCCGAAGACTGAAGCTTTCTTT.

V usage is TRBV20-1 and J usage is TRBJ2-5; D unclear. Germline lookup yields CDR1 DFQATT and CDR2 SNEGSKA (reference sequence). V lost 6 bases, J lost 6 bases, and 20 bases lay in between. The CDR3 is 14 amino acids. CDR3 sequence (DNA): TGCAGTGCCCCCCGGTCGAGCTTTAGAAAGACCCAGTACTTC. Translating gives CSAPRSSFRKTQYF.

This clonotype has a count of ten or more. This rearrangement joins TRBV7-6 to TRBJ2-1; tentatively, D is TRBD2 (5 bases). The CDR3 spans 13 residues. V was pared by 1 base and J by 7 bases, with 8 bases between. The germline gives CDR1 SGHVS, CDR2 FNYEAQ. CDR3 protein: CASSLGWRNEQFF. The CDR3 DNA reads as TGTGCCAGCAGCTTAGGGTGGAGGAATGAGCAGTTCTTC.

This clonotype showed up just a few times. The V and J genes are TRBV3-1 and TRBJ2-7, with no clear D. The CDR3 runs 15 residues. The V and J ends lost 4 bases and 1 base respectively, with 14 bases between them. Germline values: CDR1 LGHDT, CDR2 YNNKEL (reference sequence). The CDR3 nucleotides read TGTGCCAGCAGCCCCTGGGCTACCGTTTCCTACGAGCAGTACTTC. Encoded protein: CASSPWATVSYEQYF.

In its sample, this clonotype was seen many times. This chain connects TRBV12-3 or TRBV12-4 to TRBJ2-1, with 14 positions matching TRBD2. CDR3 size: 15 residues. With 5 bases clipped from V and 8 bases from J, the junction kept 5 bases outside the gene matches. CDR3 sequence (DNA): TGTGCCAGCAGTGGGACTAGCGGGAGTATCCATGAGCAGTTCTTC. This translates into CASSGTSGSIHEQFF.

The chain carries TRBV20-1 and TRBJ2-1, with 9 bases matching TRBD2. Germline assignment: CDR1 DFQATT and CDR2 SNEGSKA (reference sequence). V trimming: 0 bases; J trimming: 4 bases; junction bases outside the gene matches: 10. The length of the CDR3 is 17 residues. CDR3 DNA sequence: TGCAGTGCTAGAGATAGGATGGGCGGGAGGGGTTACAATGAGCAGTTCTTC. This sequence encodes CSARDRMGGRGYNEQFF.

This clonotype came up many times. The J gene is TRBJ2-1, the V gene TRBV10-2; D is perhaps TRBD2 (5 bases). V was pared by 0 bases and J by 0 bases, with 9 bases between. Germline CDR1 WSHSY, CDR2 SAAADI. The CDR3 contains 16 residues. The CDR3 coding sequence is TGCGCCAGCAGTGAGTCGGGGAGTAGCTCCTACAATGAGCAGTTCTTC. As protein: CASSESGSSSYNEQFF.

The table lists this clonotype with many counts. Here the CDR3 reads CAISESKADEQFF. In nucleotides, the CDR3 is TGTGCCATCAGTGAGTCGAAGGCGGATGAGCAGTTCTTC. The rearrangement joins TRBV10-3 to TRBJ2-1; D remains unclear. Germline-derived CDR1 and CDR2 are ENHRY and SYGVKD. This CDR3 region has 13 residues. Deletions cut 0 bases from V and 8 bases from J, with 8 bases between.

This clonotype was seen repeatedly, ten times or more. The rearrangement links TRBV12-3 or TRBV12-4 to TRBJ1-4; D unresolved. V lost 6 bases and J lost 2, with 13 bases in between. This CDR3 region has 15 residues. In nucleotides, the CDR3 is TGTGCCAGCAGATCCCGCGCGGGGACTAATGAAAAACTGTTTTTT. Protein: CASRSRAGTNEKLFF.

This clonotype was recorded at least ten times. J is TRBJ2-1 and V is TRBV20-1; 9 bases match TRBD2. V trimming: 1 base; J trimming: 2 bases; junction bases outside the gene matches: 0. The CDR3 is 14 amino acids. Germline V lookup: CDR1 DFQATT, CDR2 SNEGSKA (reference sequence). CDR3 nucleotides: TGCAGTGCTAGAGGACTAGCGGCCTACAATGAGCAGTTCTTC. Translation: CSARGLAAYNEQFF.

On this clonotype itself: One base away lies a much larger clone, so this may be a sequencing read error. This chain joins TRBV18 and TRBJ2-7; no definite D call. The CDR3 runs to 14 residues. Germline V CDR1 and CDR2: KGHSH, LQKENI. The CDR3 DNA is TGTGCCAGCTCACCACAGGGAAGCTCCTACGACCAGTACTTC. Translating it yields CASSPQGSSYDQYF.

The chain has TRBV29-1 and TRBJ1-1; 7 bases fit TRBD1. With V trimmed by 6 bases and J by 4 bases, 8 bases remained unmatched. Germline lookup yields CDR1 SQVTM and CDR2 ANQGSEA. The CDR3 spans 13 residues. CDR3 residues: CSVLQGVGTEAFF. As DNA, the CDR3 is TGCAGCGTCCTCCAGGGGGTGGGCACTGAAGCTTTCTTT.

This clonotype showed up many times. This sequence joins TRBV25-1 and TRBJ2-7; 12 bases fit TRBD1. V shed 6 bases and J 7 bases; nucleotides not matched to a gene: 13. This CDR3 is built from 16 residues. In germline, CDR1 is MGHDK, CDR2 SYGVNS. The CDR3 here is CASSDSLGQGAVEQYF. DNA for the CDR3: TGTGCCAGCAGCGACTCTTTGGGACAGGGGGCGGTTGAGCAGTACTTC.

Many counts were recorded for this clonotype. The chain couples TRBV20-1 to TRBJ2-1, with D perhaps TRBD2 (5 bases). Trimming pared 6 bases from V and 0 bases from J, leaving 12 bases between. Per the germline V gene, CDR1 is DFQATT and CDR2 is SNEGSKA (reference sequence). CDR3 size: 14 residues. CDR3 protein: CSAVSVNSYNEQFF. The CDR3 nucleotides are TGCAGTGCCGTTAGCGTGAACTCCTACAATGAGCAGTTCTTC.

This rearrangement joins TRBV7-8 to TRBJ2-6; D not certain. The CDR3 length is 13 residues. Germline values: CDR1 SGHVS, CDR2 FQNEAQ. V shed 6 bases and J shed 2 bases, with 5 bases lying between them. The CDR3 region has the DNA TGTGCCAGCAGGGACGCTGGGGCCAACGTCCTGACTTTC. Encoded protein: CASRDAGANVLTF.

This clonotype turned up a few times. This chain connects TRBV12-3 or TRBV12-4 to TRBJ1-3, with D unresolved. V dropped 3 bases and J dropped 7 bases, with 16 bases sitting between them. The CDR3 loop spans 15 amino acids. In DNA, the CDR3 is TGTGCCAGCAGTTTTAATCCCACTGGCGGGAACACCATATATTTT. The encoded protein is CASSFNPTGGNTIYF.

This clonotype was counted ten times or more. V usage is TRBV29-1 and J usage is TRBJ2-7; D could derive from TRBD1 or TRBD2 (5 bases each). The CDR3 loop spans 13 amino acids. Germline V gives CDR1 SQVTM, CDR2 ANQGSEA. V lost 7 bases, J lost 3 bases, and 16 bases lay in between. CDR3 DNA sequence: TGCAGCGCTACGGGGCCTGGGATCTACGAGCAGTACGTC. It yields the protein CSATGPGIYEQYV.

The table lists this clonotype with many counts. This chain uses TRBV5-1 with TRBJ2-2; 7 bases match TRBD2. With 5 bases clipped from V and 0 bases from J, the junction kept 7 bases outside the gene matches. The germline gives CDR1 SGHRS, CDR2 YFSETQ. The CDR3 contains 16 residues. Here the CDR3 DNA reads TGCGCCAGCAGAACCTCTAGCGGTTCGAACACCGGGGAGCTGTTTTTT. This gives the protein CASRTSSGSNTGELFF.

The sample holds many counts of this clonotype. V gene TRBV12-3 or TRBV12-4 combines with J gene TRBJ1-3; D gene ambiguous. The CDR3 totals 13 residues. Trimming cost V 10 bases and J 0 bases, with 10 bases left between them. CDR3 loop: CATSDHSGNTIYF. CDR3 nucleotide sequence: TGTGCCACCTCGGACCACTCTGGAAACACCATATATTTT.

This clonotype was observed many times. The rearrangement uses TRBV5-6 and TRBJ2-3; maybe TRBD2 (5 bases). This CDR3 is 16 amino acids long. Germline CDR1 SGHDT, CDR2 YYEEEE. V was cut by 4 bases and J by 2 bases, with 17 bases left in between. The CDR3 sequence: CASSPGVASPTDTQYF. For the CDR3, the DNA is TGTGCCAGCAGCCCCGGAGTGGCTAGCCCCACAGATACGCAGTATTTT. Full variable domain (rest looked up from reference TRBV5-6 and TRBJ2-3): DAGVTQSPTHLIKTRGQQVTLRCSPKSGHDTVSWYQQALGQGPQFIFQYYEEEERQRGNFPDRFSGHQFPNYSSELNVNALLLGDSALYLCASSPGVASPTDTQYFGPGTRLTVL.

This clonotype was counted between two and nine times. The rearrangement uses TRBV10-3 and TRBJ2-7, with D possibly being TRBD1 or TRBD2 (5 bases each). V gave up 3 bases and J gave up 1 base, with 10 bases separating them. CDR3 length: 14 amino acids. Germline CDR1 reads ENHRY; CDR2 reads SYGVKD. The CDR3 region is CAISDKGSSYEQYF. CDR3 nucleotides: TGTGCCATCAGTGATAAGGGGAGTTCCTACGAGCAGTACTTC.